Sequencing of this T cell receptor beta chain was carried out in a study of blood T cell repertoires in COVID-19. Study-level information: The United States, Italy and Spain were the sources of the acute and convalescent COVID-19 samples. Sources were T cells, B-cell-depleted T cells, or PBMCs; the material itself was cDNA or gDNA.

There are 13 residues in the CDR3. The trim removed 3 bases at V and 8 bases at J, leaving 3 bases unmatched. CDR1 and CDR2 (germline): SGHRS, YFSETQ. Original handling: By means of reference gene primer amplification, nucleated cell counts were estimated. Assay: immunoSEQ multiplex PCR; the TCRdb copy retains only in-frame clones and omits some. That table gives V, J and clone size, and the DNA gave D and trimming. The sample carries 85,000 to 120,000 clones, about 91% recorded once. Sequencing was carried out using peripheral blood. The sequence derives from a man between 18 and 29 years old with acute or convalescent COVID-19. This chain uses TRBV5-1 with TRBJ1-2; 11 bases line up with TRBD1. The CDR3 sequence is CASSSGQGEGYTF. Written as DNA, the CDR3 is TGCGCCAGCAGCTCGGGACAGGGGGAAGGCTACACCTTC.